The entry below describes one TCR beta chain. The antigen remains unidentified. Both 60 Vbeta primers and 13 Jbeta primers went into the PCR. Repertoires were generated with immunoSEQ multiplex PCR, while TCRdb's copy carries only in-frame clones and drops some. The ten top clones account for about 0.59%, within a sample of about 110,000 clones. The trim removed 7 bases at V and 4 bases at J, leaving 8 bases unmatched. Germline lookup yields CDR1 SNHLY and CDR2 FYNNEI. The length of the CDR3 is 15 residues. The data were taken from a study of cytomegalovirus exposure and HLA in healthy donors. The overall study: An early release of data contained around 80 million unique TCRs, which came from HLA-typed donors.

General study findings and limits: Earlier analysis yielded a pattern in which most TCR beta V segments were productive about 90% or about 30% of the time. Generally TCR sequences proved uncommon, though certain public TCRs appeared in numerous donors. Immune exposure information comprised only CMV serostatus.

The receptor's source is a middle-aged man in good health and CMV-seronegative. Sequencing used PBMCs. The rearrangement joins TRBV2 to TRBJ2-2, with 8 positions matching TRBD2. CDR3 nucleotide sequence: TGTGCCAGCAAAGTACTAGCGGATCTCACCGGGGAGCTGTTTTTT. Its protein product is CASKVLADLTGELFF.